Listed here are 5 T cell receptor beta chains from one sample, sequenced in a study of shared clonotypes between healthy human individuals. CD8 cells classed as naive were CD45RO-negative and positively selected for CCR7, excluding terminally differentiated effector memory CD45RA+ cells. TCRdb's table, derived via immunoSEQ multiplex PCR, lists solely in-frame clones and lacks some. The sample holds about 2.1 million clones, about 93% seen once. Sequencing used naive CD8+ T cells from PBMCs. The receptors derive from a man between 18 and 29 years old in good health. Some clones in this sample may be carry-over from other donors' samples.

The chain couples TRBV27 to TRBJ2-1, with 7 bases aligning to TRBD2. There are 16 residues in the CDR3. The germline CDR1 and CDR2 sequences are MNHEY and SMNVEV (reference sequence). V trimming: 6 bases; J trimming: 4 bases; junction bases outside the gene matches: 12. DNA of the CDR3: TGTGCCAGCAGCTGGGCTAGCGGAGAGGTGTACAATGAGCAGTTCTTC. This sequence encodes CASSWASGEVYNEQFF.

CDR3 loop: CASSDGRTKYLGGAQYF. Here the CDR3 DNA reads TGTGCCAGCAGCGACGGACGGACCAAGTACCTCGGGGGGGCCCAGTACTTC. The chain is built from TRBV14 and TRBJ2-5, with 8 bases that match TRBD2. The V gene's germline CDR1 is SGHDN and CDR2 FVKESK. The CDR3 runs to 17 residues. V was clipped by 5 bases and J by 9 bases; unmatched bases: 20.

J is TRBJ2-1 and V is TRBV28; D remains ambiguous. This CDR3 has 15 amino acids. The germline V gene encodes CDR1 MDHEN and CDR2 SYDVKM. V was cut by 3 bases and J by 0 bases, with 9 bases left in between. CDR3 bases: TGTGCCAGCAGTTTTATGGTTAACTCCTACAATGAGCAGTTCTTC. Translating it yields CASSFMVNSYNEQFF.

The CDR3 DNA reads as TGTGCCAGCAGCCCTACAGGGGTAACAGATACGCAGTATTTT. Residues: CASSPTGVTDTQYF. This rearrangement joins TRBV13 to TRBJ2-3; 7 nucleotides align to TRBD1. V dropped 5 bases and J dropped 3; count of bases not matched to a gene: 5. The CDR3 is 14 amino acids. Germline lookup yields CDR1 PRHDT and CDR2 FYEKMQ (reference sequence).

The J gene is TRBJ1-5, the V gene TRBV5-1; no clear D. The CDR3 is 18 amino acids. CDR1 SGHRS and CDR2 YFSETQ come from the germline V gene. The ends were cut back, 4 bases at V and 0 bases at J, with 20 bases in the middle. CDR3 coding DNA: TGCGCCAGCAGCATCCGAAGGAGGATCCCAAATAGCAATCAGCCCCAGCATTTT. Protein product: CASSIRRRIPNSNQPQHF. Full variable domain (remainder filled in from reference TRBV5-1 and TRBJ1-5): KAGVTQTPRYLIKTRGQQVTLSCSPISGHRSVSWYQQTPGQGLQFLFEYFSETQRNKGNFPGRFSGRQFSNSRSEMNVSTLELGDSALYLCASSIRRRIPNSNQPQHFGDGTRLSIL.